This TCR beta chain was captured in a study of vaccination and CD4 T cells after COVID-19. Study at large: Convalescents were six males and four females, two of them Hispanic. Between diagnosis and the drawing of post-COVID samples lay a median approximately 95 days (range 35 to 161).

Regarding treatment: roughly 10-day PBMC culture with coronavirus spike peptide pools or control peptides (ViraFEST assay). PCR tests turned positive between March and December 2020, before US Alpha, Beta and Delta variants. Trimming shortened V by 4 bases and J by 0 bases, and 9 bases separated the two germline ends. The germline V gene encodes CDR1 MNHEY and CDR2 SVGAGI. The CDR3 has 14 residues. This clonotype was observed a handful of times. Its cognate antigen is unknown. Researchers used the Oncomine TCR Beta short-read assay to sequence DNA from cultured CD4+ T cells. TCRdb reprocessed the PCR reads via MiXCR and lists one record per CDR3 protein. The top ten hold about 28% of the sample, which has around 13,000 distinct CDR3 sequences, 60% to 80% seen once.

Sequenced material: CD4+ T cells from blood, cultured in vitro. This clonotype was sampled from a human donor who had recovered from COVID-19. J is TRBJ1-2 and V is TRBV6-5; D perhaps matches TRBD1 (5 bases). The CDR3 DNA is TGTGCCAGCAGTTGGGACGGAACTAACTATGGCTACACCTTC. It is translated as CASSWDGTNYGYTF.